This TCR beta chain came from a study of T cells in Graves' hyperthyroidism and ophthalmopathy. Study outcomes and limitations: Ophthalmopathy was distinguished from stable hyperthyroidism by 13 V-J signatures. Ophthalmopathy prediction by the model preceded onset by a median roughly 6 months.

CDR1 SGHTS and CDR2 YDEGEE come from the germline V gene. The V segment lost 0 bases and the J segment 6 bases; nucleotides outside the gene matches: 5. This CDR3 spans 15 amino acids. Patients were excluded because of uncontrolled infection, other autoimmune disease, pregnancy or lactation. Diagnostic decisions used clinical symptoms, serum thyroxine and TRAb, thyroid ultrasound and orbital computed tomography. TCR beta CDR3 region amplification was performed from RNA transcripts. The HTBI set primed first-round TCR CDR3 RT-PCR. TCRdb called the multiplex PCR reads again in MiXCR, with one record for every CDR3 protein. Among 450,000 to 700,000 distinct CDR3 sequences listed, about 43% were seen once. This clonotype was observed many times. Antigen: not known.

The chain employs TRBV5-8 and TRBJ1-4; 7 nucleotides agree with TRBD1. The sequence was collected from an adult woman with Graves' disease, either hyperthyroidism or ophthalmopathy (not recorded which). Source material: peripheral blood or thyroid tissue (not recorded which). As DNA, the CDR3 is TGTGCCAGCAGCTTGGATCCAGGGGGGGATGAAAAACTGTTTTTT. Its protein is CASSLDPGGDEKLFF.